The rows below give T cell receptor beta chains drawn from one sample of a study of blood T cells in healthy people across ages. TCRdb called the 5' RACE reads again in MiXCR, with one record for every CDR3 protein. Of about 680,000 distinct CDR3 sequences listed, about half are singletons. The source material was blood. Receptors were obtained from a woman aged 55-70 years in good health. Each CDR3 is given with its conserved first and last residue. A D gene is named only where the DNA matches it firmly. The listing skips clone size in some rows; elsewhere it reads once, few, many or a size class.

CAWSVGSQGRDEQFF | TRBV30 | - | -
CASSDSRVSTEAFF | TRBV6-1 | - | once
CASSHDVVETQYF | TRBV6-2/TRBV6-3 | - | -
CAGQGPERGSYEQYF | TRBV10-1 | - | -
CTSSLAGGTYEQYF | TRBV9 | TRBD2 | once
CASSEIAGIGNEQYF | TRBV2 | TRBD2 | few
CSAPKPGQGAGEQFF | TRBV20-1 | TRBD1 | -
CSAREASGSRSSYNEQFF | TRBV20-1 | TRBD2 | -
CSGGTSYEQFF | TRBV20-1 | TRBD2 | -
CASSFGTGIQETQYF | TRBV27 | TRBD1 | many
CASSASGSPYEQYF | TRBV25-1 | TRBD2 | few
CSVGQGLMGEQYF | TRBV29-1 | TRBD1 | -
CASSQPQGDEQFF | TRBV4-2 | - | -
CASSQIELAYSYNEQFF | TRBV3-1 | TRBD2 | -
CASSQDLGGSSTDTQYF | TRBV4-3 | - | -
CASSIQYNEQFF | TRBV11-2 | - | few
CASSLGGNFYGYTF | TRBV7-9 | - | -
CATKDGSYNEQFF | TRBV10-3 | - | -
CSASAGTGFGYTF | TRBV29-1 | TRBD1 | -
CASSRDSTSYEQYF | TRBV6-1 | TRBD1 | -
CASSSGRLADGNEQFF | TRBV11-3 | TRBD2 | -
CATSLGTGDTGELFF | TRBV24-1 | TRBD1 | -
CASSLAFSVEMSTEAFF | TRBV7-2 | - | -
CASSLGGTKSYEQYF | TRBV18 | TRBD2 | -
CASSSGLVVEQFF | TRBV18 | - | few
CASSAAGTNYEQYF | TRBV11-2 | - | -
CASSLGHYLSYEQYF | TRBV7-2 | - | -
CSATRGPRKVNEQFF | TRBV20-1 | - | -
CASSPENGRSGYTF | TRBV18 | - | -
CSGGRDLANNEQFF | TRBV29-1 | - | few